The clone carrying this T cell receptor (beta chain) was counted at least ten times. The source of the sample is a study of neurological immune-mediated disorders. The J segment lost 0 bases and the V segment lost 5 bases, leaving 18 bases of the junction unmatched. CDR1 LGHDT and CDR2 YNNKEL come from the germline V gene (reference sequence). This CDR3 has 21 amino acids. Healthy control participants comprised blood bank volunteers in Maryland, USA. A 10-nucleotide random UMI tagged transcripts in template-switch 5'RACE cDNA synthesis. One entry per CDR3 protein results from TCRdb running MiXCR on the 5' RACE reads. The repertoire has about 79,000 distinct CDR3 sequences, around an eighth of them found once; the top ten carry 6.8%.

The sequenced sample was PBMCs. This TCR was sampled from a woman aged 45 to 65 in good health. The chain carries TRBV3-1 and TRBJ1-6; 8 bases fit TRBD1. CDR3 protein: CASSYGQGVRDLRSYNSPLHF. The CDR3 bases are TGTGCCAGCAGCTATGGACAGGGAGTAAGGGACCTCCGCTCCTATAATTCACCCCTCCACTTT.